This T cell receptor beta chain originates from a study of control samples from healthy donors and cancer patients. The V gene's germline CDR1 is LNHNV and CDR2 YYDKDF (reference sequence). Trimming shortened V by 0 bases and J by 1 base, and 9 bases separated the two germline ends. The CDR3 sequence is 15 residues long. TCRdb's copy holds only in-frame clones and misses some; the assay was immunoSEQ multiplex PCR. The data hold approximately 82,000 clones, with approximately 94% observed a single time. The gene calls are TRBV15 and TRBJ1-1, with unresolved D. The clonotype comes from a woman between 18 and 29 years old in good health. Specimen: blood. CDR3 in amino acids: CATSRERYRNTEAFF. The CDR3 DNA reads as TGTGCCACCAGCAGAGAGCGGTACCGGAACACTGAAGCTTTCTTT.